Listed below are T cell receptor beta chains from one sample, sequenced in a study of T-cell reconstitution after alpha-beta-depleted transplantation in children. One entry per CDR3 protein, called by TCRdb with MiXCR from the PCR reads. Of approximately 980,000 distinct CDR3 sequences in the sample, about 31% are singletons; the top ten hold roughly 27%. The material sequenced was PBMCs, mostly from graft donor cells, taken 360 days after TCRalphabeta/CD19-depleted stem cell transplant. The receptors shown here come from a boy under two years old who had a stem cell transplant for SCID, so the T cells may come from the graft donor. Both conserved end residues are part of each CDR3. Each record gives: V gene, J gene, clone size, D gene, CDR3 DNA, CDR3 protein. A D gene is named only where the DNA matches it firmly. Not all rows give a size; the values are once, few, many and, for expanded clones, a class.

>TRBV2|TRBJ2-1|few|-
TGTGCCAGCAGGCAGACAGGCACCTACAATGAGCAGTTCTTC
CASRQTGTYNEQFF
>TRBV3-1|TRBJ2-7|few|-
TGTGCCAGCAGCCAAGGTGGGGTCAGCTATCATTCCTACGAGCAGTACTTC
CASSQGGVSYHSYEQYF
>TRBV21-1|TRBJ2-1|few|-
TGTGCCAGCAGCAAAGCGCGGAGCGGCCATGAGCAGTTCTTC
CASSKARSGHEQFF
>TRBV12-3/TRBV12-4|TRBJ2-1|-|TRBD2
TGTGCCAGCAGCTATATCGACCCGTCGTGGGGACTAGCTGGGGATGAGCAGTTCTTC
CASSYIDPSWGLAGDEQFF
>TRBV7-9|TRBJ2-1|-|TRBD1
TGTGCCAGCACTGCCGGGACAGGGTCGTACAATGAGCAGTTCTTC
CASTAGTGSYNEQFF
>TRBV5-1|TRBJ2-2|few|TRBD1
TGCGCCAGCAGCTTGGGACAGGGGGCGATCGGGGAGCTGTTTTTT
CASSLGQGAIGELFF
>TRBV10-3|TRBJ2-3|-|TRBD2
TGTGCCATCAGTGAGCCCCCTAGCGGGGCCTTTTCAAGGACGCAGTATTTT
CAISEPPSGAFSRTQYF
>TRBV29-1|TRBJ2-2|-|-
TGCAGCGTTGAAGATCATCACCCAGGGGGGGACACCGGGGAGCTGTTTTTT
CSVEDHHPGGDTGELFF
>TRBV29-1|TRBJ2-1|-|-
TGCAGCGCGGGACTGGGACGCAGCTCCTACAATGAGCAGTTCTTC
CSAGLGRSSYNEQFF
>TRBV20-1|TRBJ1-3|many|-
TGCAGTGCTAGAGCTAGCTCTGGAAACACCATATATTTT
CSARASSGNTIYF
>TRBV3-1|TRBJ2-3|-|-
TGTGCCAGCAGCCAATATAGCACAGATACGCAGTATTTT
CASSQYSTDTQYF
>TRBV12-3/TRBV12-4|TRBJ1-4|few|-
TGTGCCAGCAGTGCCAATGAAAAACTGTTTTTT
CASSANEKLFF